These 16 T cell receptor beta chains share one sample of origin, sequenced in a study of shared clonotypes between healthy human individuals. Data came from immunoSEQ multiplex PCR; TCRdb stores just in-frame clones and leaves some out. This sample has 1,100,000 or so clones, with roughly 74% found just once. Sequencing was performed on memory CD4+ T cells from PBMCs. Subset indicated: CD45RA-negative fraction. Receptors originate from a man aged 18-30 years in good health. Some clones in this sample may be carry-over from other donors' samples.

This sequence joins TRBV18 and TRBJ2-1; either TRBD1 or TRBD2 may supply D (5 bases each). The V and J ends lost 3 bases and 6 bases respectively, with 12 bases between them. The germline V gene has CDR1 KGHSH and CDR2 LQKENI. CDR3 length: 14 amino acids. This CDR3 is CASSPGVVSNEQFF. CDR3 DNA: TGTGCCAGCTCACCGGGGGTGGTGTCCAATGAGCAGTTCTTC.

This CDR3 is CATSNRGGTEAFF. CDR3 DNA: TGTGCCACCAGCAATCGTGGGGGTACTGAAGCTTTCTTT. This sequence joins TRBV15 and TRBJ1-1; D is possibly TRBD1 (5 bases). V was cut by 4 bases and J by 5 bases, with 11 bases left in between. CDR1 is LNHNV and CDR2 is YYDKDF in the germline V gene (reference sequence). This CDR3 is 13 amino acids long.

V gene TRBV7-9 combines with J gene TRBJ2-3; either TRBD1 or TRBD2 may fit D (5 bases each). V was shortened by 1 base and J by 4 bases, with 15 bases between the two germline ends. The V gene's germline CDR1 is SEHNR and CDR2 FQNEAQ (reference sequence). CDR3 length: 16 residues. The CDR3 DNA follows: TGTGCCAGCAGCTTAGTCAAGAGCCGGGGCGCAGATACGCAGTATTTT. Translated, it gives CASSLVKSRGADTQYF.

This clone was counted only a few times. Other nucleotide sequences in the sample specify the same CDR3. This chain links TRBV5-1 with TRBJ1-2, with unresolved D. Germline loops: CDR1 SGHRS, CDR2 YFSETQ. The CDR3 consists of 12 residues. Trimming pared 0 bases from V and 4 bases from J, leaving 4 bases between. This CDR3 reads CASSLDTYGYTF. The CDR3, as DNA: TGCGCCAGCAGCTTGGATACCTATGGCTACACCTTC.

To note about this clone: Other DNA sequences in the same sample also yield this CDR3. The gene calls are TRBV5-1 and TRBJ2-7; 7 bases match TRBD1. The junction had 3 bases not matched to a gene; V was cut back by 0 bases and J by 3 bases. This CDR3 is built from 14 residues. Germline CDR1 and CDR2: SGHRS and YFSETQ. The CDR3 here is CASSLVGQSYEQYF. CDR3 nucleotides: TGCGCCAGCAGCTTGGTGGGACAGAGCTACGAGCAGTACTTC.

V gene TRBV18 combines with J gene TRBJ1-2; unclear D gene. Per the germline V gene, CDR1 is KGHSH and CDR2 is LQKENI. CDR3 length equals 13 residues. With 6 bases removed from V and 5 bases from J, the gap between germline ends came to 13 bases. DNA for the CDR3: TGTGCCAGCTCCCCCGTGGAAGGATATGGCTACACCTTC. Its protein is CASSPVEGYGYTF.

This clone came up many times. The sample has other DNA sequences that encode this CDR3 too. The J gene is TRBJ1-5, the V gene TRBV30; unclear D gene. V was trimmed by 0 bases and J by 4 bases, leaving 10 bases between them. Germline loops: CDR1 GTSNPN, CDR2 SVGIG (reference sequence). The CDR3 has 14 amino acids. CDR3 sequence: CAWSVQRGNQPQHF. CDR3 nucleotides: TGTGCCTGGAGTGTACAACGGGGTAATCAGCCCCAGCATTTT.

A few counts support this clone. The CDR3 DNA reads as TGTGCCAGCAGCCGGGACAGGGGGGTGGATGGCTACACCTTC. As protein: CASSRDRGVDGYTF. This chain links TRBV2 with TRBJ1-2, with 11 positions matching TRBD1. Germline V CDR1 and CDR2: SNHLY, FYNNEI. The CDR3 totals 14 residues. V was pared by 6 bases and J by 6 bases, with 6 bases of the junction left unmatched. The whole variable domain, remainder taken from reference TRBV2 and TRBJ1-2, is EPEVTQTPSHQVTQMGQEVILRCVPISNHLYFYWYRQILGQKVEFLVSFYNNEISEKSEIFDDQFSVERPDGSNFTLKIRSTKLEDSAMYFCASSRDRGVDGYTFGSGTRLTVV.

The chain has TRBV11-2 and TRBJ2-2; D ambiguous. V was trimmed by 2 bases and J by 0 bases, leaving 7 bases between them. The CDR3 contains 15 residues. The V gene's germline CDR1 is SGHAT and CDR2 FQNNGV. CDR3 sequence reads: CASSLRSANTGELFF. CDR3 sequence (DNA): TGTGCCAGCAGCTTAAGGTCTGCGAACACCGGGGAGCTGTTTTTT.

V usage is TRBV30 and J usage is TRBJ1-1; 9 bases match TRBD1. From germline, CDR1 is GTSNPN and CDR2 SVGIG (reference sequence). J gave up 4 bases and V 8 bases, and 2 bases lay outside the gene matches. The CDR3 is 11 residues long. DNA of the CDR3: TGTGCCGGACAGGGGTTCACTGAAGCTTTCTTT. Translated, it gives CAGQGFTEAFF.

This clone was counted a few times. The chain recombines TRBV2 with TRBJ2-1; TRBD2 agrees at 10 bases. The germline gives CDR1 SNHLY, CDR2 FYNNEI. The CDR3 spans 14 residues. The V segment lost 10 bases and the J segment 6 bases; nucleotides outside the gene matches: 9. The CDR3 is CATGEREGRNEQFF. The CDR3 DNA is TGTGCCACCGGGGAGCGGGAGGGCCGCAATGAGCAGTTCTTC.

V and J are TRBV19 and TRBJ1-5; D unresolved. CDR1 and CDR2 from the germline V gene are LNHDA and SQIVND (reference sequence). Trimming pared 6 bases from V and 6 bases from J, leaving 12 bases between. CDR3 length equals 13 residues. For the CDR3, the DNA is TGTGCCAGTAGAGGGCTGCAGGCTCAGCCCCAGCATTTT. Translation gives CASRGLQAQPQHF.

This clone was recorded a few times. The chain has TRBV28 and TRBJ2-5; possibly TRBD1 for D (6 bases). Germline V gene sequence: CDR1 MDHEN, CDR2 SYDVKM. Trimming left V 6 bases short and J 2 bases short, with 13 bases between. This CDR3 is built from 14 residues. The CDR3: CASSSGQRQETQYF. CDR3 nucleotides: TGTGCCAGCAGCTCCGGACAGAGACAAGAGACCCAGTACTTC. Variable domain in full (rest from reference TRBV28 and TRBJ2-5): DVKVTQSSRYLVKRTGEKVFLECVQDMDHENMFWYRQDPGLGLRLIYFSYDVKMKEKGDIPEGYSVSREKKERFSLILESASTNQTSMYLCASSSGQRQETQYFGPGTRLLVL.

The V call is TRBV9, the J call TRBJ1-1, with D perhaps matching TRBD1 (5 bases). This CDR3 spans 15 amino acids. Looked up from germline, CDR1 is SGDLS and CDR2 is YYNGEE. V lost 1 base to trimming and J lost 4 bases, with 14 bases between them. The CDR3, as DNA: TGTGCCAGCAGCGTACAGGGAGAAATCGGCACTGAAGCTTTCTTT. Amino acids: CASSVQGEIGTEAFF.

The CDR3 DNA follows: TGTGCCAGCAGCCAAAGTAGGTCGGGGGGCTCTGGGGCCAACGTCCTGACTTTC. It is translated as CASSQSRSGGSGANVLTF. This chain uses TRBV4-2 with TRBJ2-6, with TRBD2 identical over 7 bases. Germline CDR1 is LGHNA and CDR2 is YNFKEQ. The CDR3 has 18 residues. With 2 bases clipped from V and 0 bases from J, the junction kept 7 bases outside the gene matches.

The chain has TRBV28 and TRBJ2-7, with 7 bases identical to TRBD1. Per the germline V gene, CDR1 is MDHEN and CDR2 is SYDVKM. V trimming: 7 bases; J trimming: 7 bases; junction bases outside the gene matches: 16. The CDR3 runs 15 residues. The DNA of the CDR3 is TGTGCCAGCACCCGACGAGAGAACAGGGGCAGAGAGCAGTACTTC. Protein product: CASTRRENRGREQYF.